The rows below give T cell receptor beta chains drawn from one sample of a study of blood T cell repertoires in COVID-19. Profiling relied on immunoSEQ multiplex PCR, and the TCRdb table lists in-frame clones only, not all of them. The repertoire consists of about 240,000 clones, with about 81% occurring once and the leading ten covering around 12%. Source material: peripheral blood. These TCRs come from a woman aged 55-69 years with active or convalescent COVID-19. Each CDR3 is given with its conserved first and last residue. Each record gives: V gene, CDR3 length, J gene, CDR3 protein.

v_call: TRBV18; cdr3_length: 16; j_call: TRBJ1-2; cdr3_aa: CASSPRNGGANYGYTF
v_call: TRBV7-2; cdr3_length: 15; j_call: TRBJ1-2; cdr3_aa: CASSLAIASNYGYTF
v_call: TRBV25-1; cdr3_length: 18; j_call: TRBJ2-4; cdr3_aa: CASSPGLAGGQGKNIQYF
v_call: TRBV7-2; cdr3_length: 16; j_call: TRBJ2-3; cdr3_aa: CASSLAGLAATDTQYF
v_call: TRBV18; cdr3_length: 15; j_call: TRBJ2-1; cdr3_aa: CASSPTRAGDNEQFF
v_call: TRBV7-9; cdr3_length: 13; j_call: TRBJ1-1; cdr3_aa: CASSLVLEGEAFF
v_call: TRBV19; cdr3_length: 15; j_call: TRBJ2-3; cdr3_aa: CASSPGGPPRDTQYF
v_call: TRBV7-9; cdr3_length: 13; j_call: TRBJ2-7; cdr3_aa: CASGKGPEYEQYF
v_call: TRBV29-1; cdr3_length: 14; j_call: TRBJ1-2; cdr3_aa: CSVVRQADSYGYTF
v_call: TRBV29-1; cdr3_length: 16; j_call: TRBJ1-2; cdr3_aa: CSVPRKGQGSNYGYTF
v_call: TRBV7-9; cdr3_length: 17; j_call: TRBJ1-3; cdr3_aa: CASSPWEPSVRGNTIYF
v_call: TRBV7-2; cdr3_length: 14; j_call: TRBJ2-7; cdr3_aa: CASSLEVREAEQYF
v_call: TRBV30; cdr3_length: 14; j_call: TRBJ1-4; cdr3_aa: CAWSAGTGNEKLFF
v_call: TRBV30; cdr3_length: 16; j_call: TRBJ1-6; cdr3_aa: CAWTLGQGKNNSPLHF
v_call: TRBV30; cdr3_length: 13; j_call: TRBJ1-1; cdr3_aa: CVFQEFMNTEAFF
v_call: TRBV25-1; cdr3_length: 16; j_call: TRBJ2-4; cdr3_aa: CASMGVNGTPKNIQYF